The rows below give T cell receptor beta chains drawn from one sample of a study of cytomegalovirus exposure and HLA in healthy donors. Produced via immunoSEQ multiplex PCR; TCRdb's table is partial and in-frame only. Counted here are 140,000 or so clones, 84% occurring once; the ten biggest clones make up approximately 2.7%. Sequenced sample: PBMCs. The origin of the receptors is a boy aged 2-9 years in good health and CMV-seronegative. Each CDR3 is given with its conserved first and last residue. The D gene is left open where the match is weak. Size is stated for part of the rows, as once, few or many counts, or as a class when the clone is expanded.

size,J,D,V,CDR3,DNA
NA,TRBJ1-2,NA,TRBV7-9,CASSRREGVYGYTF,TGTGCCAGCAGCCGAAGGGAGGGGGTCTATGGCTACACCTTC
NA,TRBJ1-1,TRBD1,TRBV6-5,CASSYARQGGGTEAFF,TGTGCCAGCAGTTACGCCCGACAGGGAGGCGGCACTGAAGCTTTCTTT
NA,TRBJ1-5,TRBD1,TRBV29-1,CSVGGTGGQPQHF,TGCAGCGTTGGTGGGACAGGGGGTCAGCCCCAGCATTTT
NA,TRBJ2-2,NA,TRBV19,CASSSQGRNTGELFF,TGTGCCAGTAGTTCTCAGGGGCGCAACACCGGGGAGCTGTTTTTT
NA,TRBJ1-4,NA,TRBV23-1,CASTRGEVSNEKLFF,TGCGCATCAACGCGGGGCGAGGTGTCTAATGAAAAACTGTTTTTT
NA,TRBJ2-1,NA,TRBV28,CASSFTWRAIDNEQFF,TGTGCCAGCAGTTTTACGTGGAGGGCTATAGACAATGAGCAGTTCTTC
NA,TRBJ2-5,TRBD2,TRBV9,CASSVGGGQKTQYF,TGTGCCAGCAGCGTGGGGGGGGGTCAGAAGACCCAGTACTTC
NA,TRBJ1-2,NA,TRBV7-9,CSSRNHRFPFRRNYGYTF,TGTTCCAGCAGAAATCACAGGTTCCCGTTCCGGCGAAACTATGGCTACACCTTC
NA,TRBJ2-1,TRBD2,TRBV2,CASSGVSSGGGQFF,TGTGCCAGCAGTGGAGTATCTAGCGGGGGTGGGCAGTTCTTC
NA,TRBJ1-1,TRBD1,TRBV28,CASSFIGTGRTEAFF,TGTGCCAGCAGTTTCATCGGGACAGGGAGAACTGAAGCTTTCTTT
NA,TRBJ2-1,TRBD1,TRBV28,CASSLGAGGLYNEQFF,TGTGCCAGCAGTCTTGGGGCAGGGGGCCTTTACAATGAGCAGTTCTTC
once,TRBJ1-6,NA,TRBV6-6,CASSPGLINSPLHF,TGTGCCAGCAGCCCAGGACTGATTAATTCACCCCTCCACTTT
NA,TRBJ2-7,NA,TRBV6-1,CASSYVAHNYEQYF,TGTGCCAGCAGTTATGTGGCCCATAACTACGAGCAGTACTTC
NA,TRBJ2-7,NA,TRBV30,CAWRRPTTGGSNEQYF,TGTGCCTGGAGACGCCCTACGACAGGAGGTTCCAACGAGCAGTACTTC
once,TRBJ2-1,TRBD2,TRBV7-3,CASSLTSGTSGEGQFF,TGTGCCAGCAGCTTAACGTCCGGGACTAGCGGGGAGGGGCAGTTCTTC
NA,TRBJ2-1,TRBD1,TRBV5-1,CASSPWTGGSGNEQFF,TGCGCCAGCAGCCCCTGGACAGGGGGTTCAGGGAATGAGCAGTTCTTC
NA,TRBJ2-7,NA,TRBV12-5,CASADDRQAYEQYF,TGTGCTAGTGCCGATGACAGGCAAGCCTACGAGCAGTACTTC
NA,TRBJ2-7,NA,TRBV19,CASSVWGQVAGEQYF,TGTGCCAGTAGCGTATGGGGTCAGGTTGCGGGCGAGCAGTACTTC
many,TRBJ2-3,TRBD2,TRBV6-4,CASSDSTGGPDTQYF,TGTGCCAGCAGTGACTCGACGGGAGGGCCAGATACGCAGTATTTT
NA,TRBJ2-3,TRBD2,TRBV6-5,CASSTASGGSDTQYF,TGTGCCAGCAGTACGGCTAGCGGGGGCTCAGATACGCAGTATTTT
NA,TRBJ2-6,TRBD2,TRBV12-5,CASGLVLAGVNSGANVLTF,TGTGCTAGTGGTTTGGTACTAGCGGGAGTTAACTCTGGGGCCAACGTCCTGACTTTC
NA,TRBJ1-5,TRBD1,TRBV30,CAWSLNRGPGVSNQPQHF,TGTGCCTGGAGTCTAAACAGGGGTCCTGGTGTAAGCAATCAGCCCCAGCATTTT
NA,TRBJ2-5,TRBD1,TRBV29-1,CSARGQIQETQYF,TGCAGCGCACGGGGACAGATACAAGAGACCCAGTACTTC
NA,TRBJ2-5,NA,TRBV4-3,CASSQTRYGEQYF,TGCGCCAGCAGCCAAACACGCTATGGGGAGCAGTACTTC
NA,TRBJ2-2,TRBD2,TRBV4-1,CASSQVLAGDTGELFF,TGCGCCAGCAGCCAAGTGTTAGCGGGGGACACCGGGGAGCTGTTTTTT
NA,TRBJ2-3,NA,TRBV7-9,CASSLGGASTDTQYF,TGTGCCAGCAGCTTGGGCGGGGCTAGCACAGATACGCAGTATTTT
NA,TRBJ1-1,TRBD1,TRBV28,CASSFGQVGTEAFF,TGTGCCAGCAGTTTCGGACAGGTGGGAACTGAAGCTTTCTTT
NA,TRBJ1-1,NA,TRBV7-7,CASSYDRSTEAFF,TGTGCCAGCAGCTACGACAGGAGCACTGAAGCTTTCTTT
NA,TRBJ2-1,NA,TRBV6-1,CASSGTGRAIYNEQFF,TGTGCCAGCAGTGGAACCGGGAGAGCAATCTACAATGAGCAGTTCTTC
NA,TRBJ1-1,NA,TRBV5-4,CASSSEAGPQAFF,TGTGCCAGCAGCTCCGAGGCAGGGCCACAAGCTTTCTTT
NA,TRBJ2-5,NA,TRBV6-5,CASSRGYQETQYF,TGTGCCAGCAGCCGGGGGTACCAAGAGACCCAGTACTTC
NA,TRBJ1-1,NA,TRBV7-3,CASSLAGNTEAFF,TGTGCCAGCAGCTTAGCAGGGAACACTGAAGCTTTCTTT
NA,TRBJ1-2,TRBD1,TRBV2,CASSEDGRGLNYGYTF,TGTGCCAGCAGTGAGGATGGAAGGGGGCTGAACTATGGCTACACCTTC
once,TRBJ2-7,TRBD2,TRBV7-2,CASSLVRGTSEVYEQYF,TGTGCCAGCAGCTTAGTGCGGGGGACTAGCGAGGTTTACGAGCAGTACTTC
NA,TRBJ2-7,TRBD2,TRBV11-2,CASSSPSGRPDTTYF,TGTGCCAGCAGCTCGCCTAGCGGGAGGCCTGACACAACGTACTTC
NA,TRBJ2-7,TRBD2,TRBV19,CATPGRRRREVHEQYF,TGTGCCACTCCCGGACGGCGACGGCGGGAGGTCCACGAGCAGTACTTC
NA,TRBJ2-7,TRBD1,TRBV5-1,CASSRGQVMLQYF,TGCGCCAGCAGTAGGGGACAGGTTATGTTACAGTACTTC
NA,TRBJ2-7,NA,TRBV20-1,CRPRSSYEQYF,TGCCGTCCTCGGTCCTCCTACGAGCAGTACTTC